This passage covers 26 T cell receptor beta chains from one sample sequenced in a study of blood T cell repertoires in COVID-19. Produced via immunoSEQ multiplex PCR; TCRdb's table is partial and in-frame only. The sample records about 270,000 clones, roughly 86% being singletons. The sequencing input was peripheral blood. These receptors all come from a woman in her fifties or sixties who had recovered from COVID-19.

Written as DNA, the CDR3 is TGTGCCAGCAGCTTCACGGGGGATGGGACGCAGTATTTT. Its protein product is CASSFTGDGTQYF. The V and J genes are TRBV11-3 and TRBJ2-3; D might be TRBD2 (6 bases). The V gene lost 3 bases and the J gene lost 9 bases, with 13 bases spanning the gap. This CDR3 is built from 13 residues. Per germline, CDR1 SGHNT and CDR2 YENEEA.

The rearrangement uses TRBV4-1 and TRBJ1-2, with D unresolved. V shed 2 bases and J shed 13 bases, with 17 bases lying between them. This CDR3 region has 13 residues. The germline gives CDR1 MGHRA, CDR2 YSYEKL. The DNA of the CDR3 is TGCGCCAGCAGCCAACTTCGTGACACAGTTCCCACCTTC. Protein sequence: CASSQLRDTVPTF.

About this clone: Compared with germline, one end of the junction differs, possibly owing to a read error. The V call is TRBV18, the J call TRBJ2-3; the match to TRBD2 covers 10 bases. The CDR3 length is 16 residues. The germline V gene encodes CDR1 KGHSH and CDR2 LQKENI. The DNA of the CDR3 is TGTGCCAGCCCACCAGCGGGGGGGAGTAGCTCAGATACGCAGTATTTT. This encodes CASPPAGGSSSDTQYF.

The chain carries TRBV27 and TRBJ2-2, with TRBD1 matching over 7 bases. Trimming removed 2 bases from V and 3 bases from J; junction bases left unmatched: 12. The CDR3 is 18 amino acids. Germline V CDR1 and CDR2: MNHEY, SMNVEV (reference sequence). The CDR3 DNA follows: TGTGCCAGCAGTTTAGGATTGGACGGGACAGCTTACACCGGGGAGCTGTTTTTT. This translates into CASSLGLDGTAYTGELFF.

The chain links TRBV27 to TRBJ1-3; 9 bases are shared with TRBD1. This CDR3 has 15 amino acids. Germline CDR1 reads MNHEY; CDR2 reads SMNVEV (reference sequence). V dropped 6 bases and J dropped 2; count of bases not matched to a gene: 5. CDR3 coding DNA: TGTGCCAGCAGGAGGACAGGGGACCCTGGAAACACCATATATTTT. As protein: CASRRTGDPGNTIYF.

CDR3 sequence (DNA): TGTGCCACCAGCAGGTTTAGGGGACTTCAGAACACTGAAGCTTTCTTT. Translated: CATSRFRGLQNTEAFF. The V gene is TRBV15, the J gene TRBJ1-1; TRBD1 is a possible D gene (5 bases). Germline V gene lookup returns CDR1 LNHNV and CDR2 YYDKDF (reference sequence). This CDR3 is built from 16 residues. Trimming took 3 bases from V and 1 from J, leaving 15 bases between them.

The V and J genes are TRBV9 and TRBJ2-1, with 8 bases identical to TRBD2. The V and J ends lost 2 bases and 2 bases, in that order; junction bases with no gene match: 6. CDR3 length: 16 residues. The germline gives CDR1 SGDLS, CDR2 YYNGEE. The CDR3 DNA is TGTGCCAGCAGCGTCGAGCGGGGGTGGACCTACAATGAGCAGTTCTTC. Amino acids: CASSVERGWTYNEQFF.

In its sample, this clone was seen a few times. The rearrangement joins TRBV6-2 or TRBV6-3 to TRBJ2-2; D is possibly TRBD1 (6 bases). V dropped 6 bases and J dropped 1 base, with 15 bases sitting between them. Germline CDR1 and CDR2: MNHEY and SVGEGT. The CDR3 has 16 residues. This CDR3 reads CASSKDRYQNTGELFF. CDR3 coding DNA: TGTGCCAGCAGCAAAGACAGGTATCAGAACACCGGGGAGCTGTTTTTT.

The chain couples TRBV13 to TRBJ2-7; tentatively, D is TRBD2 (8 bases). CDR1 is PRHDT, CDR2 FYEKMQ, per germline (reference sequence). V lost 5 bases, J lost 6 bases, and 26 bases lay in between. This CDR3 is 17 amino acids long. CDR3 region: CASSLRTGGGSKFEQYF. As DNA, the CDR3 is TGTGCCAGCAGCCTAAGGACAGGCGGGGGGAGTAAATTCGAGCAGTACTTC.

The rearrangement links TRBV10-3 to TRBJ2-1; TRBD2 agrees at 8 bases. V gave up 8 bases and J gave up 9 bases; unmatched junction bases: 6. This CDR3 region has 12 residues. Germline-derived CDR1 and CDR2 are ENHRY and SYGVKD. CDR3 DNA sequence: TGTGCCATCGGTAGCGGGGTAGGTGAGCAGTTCTTC. Translating it yields CAIGSGVGEQFF.

The rearrangement joins TRBV4-2 to TRBJ1-2; 7 bases are shared with TRBD1. V shed 4 bases and J 4 bases; nucleotides not matched to a gene: 6. The length of the CDR3 is 14 residues. Germline CDR1 is LGHNA and CDR2 is YNFKEQ. The CDR3 is CASSPDRVSYGYTF. The CDR3 coding sequence is TGTGCCAGCAGCCCTGACAGGGTAAGCTATGGCTACACCTTC.

The chain has TRBV6-5 and TRBJ2-7; no reliable D call. CDR3 length equals 16 residues. The germline V and J ends were trimmed by 0 bases and 0 bases, with 12 bases remaining between them. Germline CDR1 and CDR2: MNHEY and SVGAGI. The CDR3 region has the DNA TGTGCCAGCAGTTACTCGTTGCCAGCTAGCTCCTACGAGCAGTACTTC. Translation gives CASSYSLPASSYEQYF.

This clone was seen only once. Other DNA sequences within the sample encode an identical CDR3. The chain employs TRBV6-5 and TRBJ2-5; possible D gene TRBD2, 5 bases. The V end lost 5 bases, the J end lost 5 bases, and 6 bases lay between the germline ends. The CDR3 is 11 residues long. Per the germline V gene, CDR1 is MNHEY and CDR2 is SVGAGI. The chain's CDR3 is CASSRGETQYF. CDR3 in DNA: TGTGCCAGCAGTCGAGGGGAGACCCAGTACTTC.

This clone was recorded once. This chain connects TRBV7-2 to TRBJ1-6, with TRBD1 as a possible D gene (6 bases). The CDR3 contains 16 residues. Trimming removed 5 bases from V and 0 bases from J, with 11 bases in between. CDR1 is SGHTA and CDR2 is FQGNSA in the germline V gene. The DNA of the CDR3 is TGTGCCAGCAGCCACAGGACAGTCTCCTATAATTCACCCCTCCACTTT. Its protein is CASSHRTVSYNSPLHF. The variable domain in full, completed from reference TRBV7-2 and TRBJ1-6, reads GAGVSQSPSNKVTEKGKDVELRCDPISGHTALYWYRQSLGQGLEFLIYFQGNSAPDKSGLPSDRFSAERTGGSVSTLTIQRTQQEDSAVYLCASSHRTVSYNSPLHFGNGTRLTVT.

This clone was seen a few times. The V gene is TRBV4-2, the J gene TRBJ2-5; possible D gene TRBD1, 5 bases. Trimming took off 1 base at V and 7 bases at J, with 13 bases between the two ends. The CDR3 has 14 amino acids. The germline gives CDR1 LGHNA, CDR2 YNFKEQ. The CDR3 spells CASSQGRATGTQYF. CDR3 in DNA: TGTGCCAGCAGCCAAGGAAGGGCAACAGGGACCCAGTACTTC.

V gene TRBV10-3 combines with J gene TRBJ2-7, with D possibly matching TRBD1 (5 bases). With 2 bases removed from V and 2 bases from J, the gap between germline ends came to 13 bases. From germline, CDR1 is ENHRY and CDR2 SYGVKD. CDR3 length: 15 residues. In nucleotides, the CDR3 is TGTGCCATCAGTGAGGGGGCGATTTCCGCCTACGAGCAGTACTTC. This sequence encodes CAISEGAISAYEQYF.

This rearrangement joins TRBV21-1 to TRBJ1-1; the D segment call TRBD1 is taken from the table without a DNA check. TRBV21-1 is tagged as a pseudogene. The CDR3 spans 14 residues. CDR3 sequence reads: CASSPDRVDTEAFF. The DNA for the CDR3 is TGTGCCAGCAGCCCCGACAGGGTGGACACTGAAGCTTTCTTT.

For the CDR3, the DNA is TGTGCCAGCAGTGATGAGATGAACACTGAAGCTTTCTTT. This encodes CASSDEMNTEAFF. The chain recombines TRBV2 with TRBJ1-1; D is unresolved. The CDR3 extends over 13 amino acids. From germline, CDR1 is SNHLY and CDR2 FYNNEI. Deletions cut 3 bases from V and 0 bases from J, with 5 bases between. Drawing the rest from reference TRBV2 and TRBJ1-1, the complete variable domain is EPEVTQTPSHQVTQMGQEVILRCVPISNHLYFYWYRQILGQKVEFLVSFYNNEISEKSEIFDDQFSVERPDGSNFTLKIRSTKLEDSAMYFCASSDEMNTEAFFGQGTRLTVV.

V gene TRBV7-9 combines with J gene TRBJ1-5; the match to TRBD1 covers 7 bases. Germline trimming cut 4 bases from V and 7 bases from J; bases unmatched to any gene: 13. Germline V gene lookup returns CDR1 SEHNR and CDR2 FQNEAQ (reference sequence). This CDR3 has 16 residues. CDR3 residues: CASSSGTVNAGQPQHF. Written as DNA, the CDR3 is TGTGCCAGCAGCTCAGGGACAGTAAATGCGGGGCAGCCCCAGCATTTT.

J is TRBJ2-1 and V is TRBV9, with 10 bases matching TRBD2. Trimming at V came to 0 bases and at J to 2 bases, leaving 5 bases not matched to a gene. From germline, CDR1 is SGDLS and CDR2 YYNGEE. This CDR3 comprises 17 residues. CDR3 residues: CASSVVWSGGAYNEQFF. CDR3 bases: TGTGCCAGCAGCGTAGTTTGGAGCGGGGGGGCCTACAATGAGCAGTTCTTC.

The chain couples TRBV4-1 to TRBJ2-3; possibly TRBD1 for D (5 bases). The CDR3 spans 13 residues. V gave up 2 bases and J gave up 4 bases, with 7 bases separating them. CDR1 is MGHRA and CDR2 is YSYEKL in the germline V gene. The CDR3 region is CASSQPGPDTQYF. CDR3 nucleotides: TGCGCCAGCAGCCAACCAGGGCCAGATACGCAGTATTTT.

The rearrangement links TRBV6-6 to TRBJ1-2; possibly TRBD1 for D (5 bases). With 0 bases removed from V and 0 bases from J, the gap between germline ends came to 8 bases. Germline V gives CDR1 MNHNY, CDR2 SVGAGI (reference sequence). This CDR3 is 15 amino acids long. CDR3 in amino acids: CASSYSEGANYGYTF. DNA for the CDR3: TGTGCCAGCAGTTACTCTGAAGGGGCTAACTATGGCTACACCTTC.

The V and J genes are TRBV2 and TRBJ2-1; D possibly corresponds to TRBD1 (6 bases). Looked up from germline, CDR1 is SNHLY and CDR2 is FYNNEI. The V end was cut by 4 bases, the J end by 4 bases, with 14 bases between. The CDR3 covers 15 residues. The CDR3 nucleotides read TGTGCCAGCAGTGTGACGTCAGGGGTATACAATGAGCAGTTCTTC. Translation gives CASSVTSGVYNEQFF. Filled out from reference TRBV2 and TRBJ2-1, the complete variable domain reads EPEVTQTPSHQVTQMGQEVILRCVPISNHLYFYWYRQILGQKVEFLVSFYNNEISEKSEIFDDQFSVERPDGSNFTLKIRSTKLEDSAMYFCASSVTSGVYNEQFFGPGTRLTVL.

The chain joins TRBV29-1 to TRBJ1-4; 7 bases align to TRBD1. The CDR3 is 12 amino acids. Germline V gene sequence: CDR1 SQVTM, CDR2 ANQGSEA. The V gene end was trimmed by 5 bases and the J gene end by 5 bases; junction bases not matched to a gene: 2. The DNA for the CDR3 is TGCAGCGTTCTGGACAGGAATGAAAAACTGTTTTTT. Translating it yields CSVLDRNEKLFF.

This chain links TRBV7-9 with TRBJ1-2; TRBD1 might be the D (5 bases). CDR3 length: 12 amino acids. Germline CDR1 SEHNR, CDR2 FQNEAQ (reference sequence). CDR3 in amino acids: CAGGESNYGYTF. The CDR3 DNA is TGTGCGGGGGGAGAATCCAACTATGGCTACACCTTC.

This chain joins TRBV12-5 and TRBJ2-5; D perhaps matches TRBD2 (6 bases). Germline V CDR1 and CDR2: LGHNT, FRNRAP. The CDR3 contains 13 residues. V gave up 6 bases and J gave up 4 bases, with 12 bases separating them. The CDR3 DNA follows: TGTGCTAGTGGGCCGGGACTCGGAGAGACCCAGTACTTC. Residues: CASGPGLGETQYF.